A selection of T cell receptor beta chains follows, all from one sample in a study of technical replicates of blood from four donors. The data were produced by immunoSEQ multiplex PCR, yet TCRdb's version contains in-frame clones alone and is incomplete. The sample carries tens of thousands of clones, 90% to 95% recorded once. Sequencing used T cells isolated from PBMCs. The origin of the receptors is a human donor in good health. Some clones in this sample may be carry-over from other donors' samples. CDR3s include the opening cysteine and the closing phenylalanine or tryptophan. Fields, in order: J gene, D gene, V gene, clone size, CDR3 protein, CDR3 DNA. D genes are given only for firm matches. Clone size is shown for a subset of rows, as once, few, many or a class of expanded clone.

TRBJ1-5 | - | TRBV9 | once | CASSVGSSNQPQHF | TGTGCCAGCAGCGTAGGCAGTAGCAATCAGCCCCAGCATTTT
TRBJ2-1 | TRBD1 | TRBV2 | - | CASSEIRGNNEQFF | TGTGCCAGCAGTGAAATCAGGGGGAACAATGAGCAGTTCTTC
TRBJ2-5 | TRBD2 | TRBV7-9 | - | CASSSFRSGHGQETQYF | TGTGCCAGCAGCTCTTTCCGTAGCGGGCACGGGCAAGAGACCCAGTACTTC
TRBJ2-7 | - | TRBV28 | - | CASTTGQFGTSYEQYF | TGTGCCAGCACAACGGGACAATTCGGAACGTCCTACGAGCAGTACTTC
TRBJ2-3 | TRBD2 | TRBV5-1 | - | CASSLGLAGAGADTQYF | TGCGCCAGCAGCTTAGGACTAGCGGGGGCCGGGGCAGATACGCAGTATTTT
TRBJ1-4 | - | TRBV21-1 | - | CASSKKTGDNEKLFF | TGTGCCAGCAGCAAAAAGACAGGAGATAATGAAAAACTGTTTTTT
TRBJ1-4 | TRBD1 | TRBV7-2 | - | CASSLNRDSPEKLFF | TGTGCCAGCAGCTTAAACCGGGACAGTCCTGAAAAACTGTTTTTT
TRBJ2-7 | TRBD2 | TRBV29-1 | - | CSVGTSISYEQYF | TGCAGCGTCGGGACTAGTATTTCCTACGAGCAGTACTTC
TRBJ1-1 | TRBD1 | TRBV30 | - | CAWTGGANTEAFF | TGTGCCTGGACAGGGGGTGCGAACACTGAAGCTTTCTTT
TRBJ2-6 | - | TRBV14 | - | CASSQGRVAGANVLTF | TGTGCCAGCAGCCAAGGCAGGGTAGCTGGGGCCAACGTCCTGACTTTC
TRBJ2-7 | TRBD2 | TRBV6-5 | - | CASSSVAGSYEQYF | TGTGCCAGCAGTTCCGTAGCGGGGTCATACGAGCAGTACTTC
TRBJ2-1 | - | TRBV28 | - | CASSLASPNEQFF | TGTGCCAGCAGTTTAGCTAGCCCGAATGAGCAGTTCTTC
TRBJ2-2 | TRBD2 | TRBV6-4 | - | CASRPGTSGIGELFF | TGTGCCAGCAGGCCGGGGACTAGCGGGATCGGGGAGCTGTTTTTT
TRBJ1-2 | TRBD1 | TRBV7-9 | - | CASRRGTALYGYTF | TGTGCCAGCAGACGGGGGACAGCGCTCTATGGCTACACCTTC
TRBJ2-7 | TRBD2 | TRBV28 | - | CASSLLASGGYEQYF | TGTGCCAGCAGTTTATTGGCTAGCGGGGGATACGAGCAGTACTTC
TRBJ2-2 | TRBD1 | TRBV2 | - | CASGTENTGELFF | TGTGCCAGCGGGACAGAGAACACCGGGGAGCTGTTTTTT
TRBJ2-3 | TRBD2 | TRBV29-1 | - | CSVKSSGRLDTQYF | TGCAGCGTTAAATCGAGCGGGAGGTTGGATACGCAGTATTTT
TRBJ2-2 | TRBD1 | TRBV19 | - | CASRTGPNTGELFF | TGTGCCAGTAGGACAGGGCCCAACACCGGGGAGCTGTTTTTT
TRBJ1-3 | - | TRBV5-1 | - | CASSVGGGTGNTIYF | TGCGCCAGCAGCGTGGGGGGAGGTACTGGAAACACCATATATTTT
TRBJ2-7 | - | TRBV9 | - | CASSVLEAGYEQYF | TGTGCCAGCAGCGTACTAGAAGCGGGCTACGAGCAGTACTTC
TRBJ2-1 | TRBD2 | TRBV5-4 | few | CASSLGSGGGWGEQFF | TGTGCCAGCAGCTTGGGGTCGGGAGGGGGATGGGGTGAGCAGTTCTTC
TRBJ2-2 | TRBD1 | TRBV19 | - | CASRPGTGVTGELFF | TGTGCCAGTAGACCCGGGACAGGGGTCACCGGGGAGCTGTTTTTT
TRBJ1-5 | - | TRBV6-6 | - | CASSYGEDQPQHF | TGTGCCAGCAGTTACGGGGAGGATCAGCCCCAGCATTTT
TRBJ2-3 | - | TRBV14 | - | CASSQVGQYLTDTQYF | TGTGCCAGCAGCCAAGTGGGACAATACCTCACAGATACGCAGTATTTT
TRBJ2-1 | - | TRBV7-8 | - | CASSSRTPQSSYNEQFF | TGTGCCAGCAGCTCACGGACTCCACAAAGCTCCTACAATGAGCAGTTCTTC
TRBJ2-3 | TRBD2 | TRBV7-9 | - | CASSLESSGGTDTQYF | TGTGCCAGCAGCTTAGAAAGTAGCGGGGGCACAGATACGCAGTATTTT
TRBJ2-1 | TRBD2 | TRBV7-6 | - | CATSDGLAGVDEQFF | TGTGCCACATCAGACGGACTAGCGGGAGTGGATGAGCAGTTCTTC
TRBJ1-1 | - | TRBV19 | - | CASSTKPKLRGEAFF | TGTGCCAGTAGTACCAAACCAAAACTTAGGGGTGAAGCTTTCTTT
TRBJ2-3 | - | TRBV10-1 | - | CASSGKAGTDTQYF | TGCGCCAGCAGTGGGAAAGCGGGCACAGATACGCAGTATTTT
TRBJ2-1 | - | TRBV28 | - | CASSLPARGGNEQFF | TGTGCCAGCAGTTTACCCGCAAGGGGTGGTAATGAGCAGTTCTTC
TRBJ2-1 | - | TRBV9 | - | CASEGSRKTGYLYNEQFF | TGTGCCAGCGAAGGGAGCCGAAAAACCGGGTACCTCTACAATGAGCAGTTCTTC
TRBJ1-4 | TRBD1 | TRBV4-1 | - | CASSPQGEEGKLFF | TGCGCCAGCAGCCCACAGGGGGAGGAAGGAAAACTGTTTTTT
TRBJ2-7 | TRBD1 | TRBV29-1 | - | CSVSGGTGTYEQYF | TGCAGCGTCTCCGGAGGGACAGGGACCTACGAGCAGTACTTC
TRBJ1-2 | - | TRBV2 | - | CASMGGSGFTGGYTF | TGTGCCAGCATGGGGGGTTCAGGGTTCACGGGGGGCTACACCTTC
TRBJ1-3 | TRBD1 | TRBV6-1 | - | CASSDGQGSTGNTIYF | TGTGCCAGCAGTGATGGACAGGGCTCCACTGGAAACACCATATATTTT
TRBJ1-2 | - | TRBV28 | - | CASSDPRVPHGYTF | TGTGCCAGCAGTGACCCCAGGGTCCCTCATGGCTACACCTTC
TRBJ1-3 | - | TRBV4-1 | - | CASSRPWSSGNTIYF | TGCGCCAGCAGCCGCCCTTGGAGCTCTGGAAACACCATATATTTT
TRBJ1-5 | - | TRBV2 | once | CASLPDSVQPQHF | TGTGCCAGTCTCCCGGACAGTGTTCAGCCCCAGCATTTT
TRBJ1-4 | TRBD1 | TRBV28 | - | CASSATGQGAVKLFF | TGTGCCAGCAGTGCAACCGGACAGGGGGCTGTAAAACTGTTTTTT
TRBJ1-5 | TRBD1 | TRBV6-1 | - | CASSRTGVNQPQHF | TGTGCCAGCAGTAGGACAGGGGTCAATCAGCCCCAGCATTTT
TRBJ1-2 | - | TRBV19 | - | CASSPQGSPYYGYTF | TGTGCCAGTAGTCCACAGGGATCCCCCTACTATGGCTACACCTTC
TRBJ1-4 | - | TRBV6-1 | - | CASSPYEKLFF | TGTGCCAGCAGTCCTTATGAAAAACTGTTTTTT